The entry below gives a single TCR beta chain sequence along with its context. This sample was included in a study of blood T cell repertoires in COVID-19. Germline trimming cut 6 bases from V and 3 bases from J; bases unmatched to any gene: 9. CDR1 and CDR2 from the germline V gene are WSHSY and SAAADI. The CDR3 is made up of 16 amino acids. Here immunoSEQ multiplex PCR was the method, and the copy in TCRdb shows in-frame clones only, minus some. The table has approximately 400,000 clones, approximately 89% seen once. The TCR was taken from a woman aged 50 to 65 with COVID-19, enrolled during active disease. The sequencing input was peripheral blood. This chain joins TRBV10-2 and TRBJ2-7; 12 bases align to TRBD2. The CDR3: CASRGLAGGPGYEQYF. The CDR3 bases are TGCGCCAGCAGAGGGCTAGCGGGGGGGCCTGGCTACGAGCAGTACTTC.